The 27 T cell receptor beta chains listed next were all sequenced from one sample in a study of T cells after yellow fever vaccination. TCRdb re-called the 5' RACE reads through MiXCR, storing one row per CDR3 protein. The table shows around 200,000 distinct CDR3 sequences, with approximately 10% occurring only once. The sample was CD8+ T cells sorted from PBMCs, taken 15 days after the yellow fever booster vaccination. The source of these receptors is a man aged 18 to 30 who received the YFV17D yellow fever vaccine.

The genes are TRBV4-1 and TRBJ2-7, with 8 bases aligning to TRBD1. The CDR3 runs to 15 residues. Germline CDR1 is MGHRA and CDR2 is YSYEKL. The V and J ends lost 3 bases and 0 bases, in that order; junction bases with no gene match: 4. Here the CDR3 reads CASSHGDRGSYEQYF. For the CDR3, the DNA is TGCGCCAGCAGCCATGGCGACAGGGGCTCCTACGAGCAGTACTTC.

The CDR3 region has the DNA TGTGCCAGCAGTTACTCAAATATGGGGGGTTATGGCTACACCTTC. Its translation: CASSYSNMGGYGYTF. The chain joins TRBV6-5 to TRBJ1-2, with a possible D match to TRBD1 (5 bases). The germline V and J ends were trimmed by 0 bases and 5 bases, with 13 bases remaining between them. The CDR3 runs 15 residues. Germline CDR1 MNHEY, CDR2 SVGAGI.

The rearrangement uses TRBV7-9 and TRBJ2-3, with a weak D call TRBD1 (7 bases). V lost 7 bases and J lost 5, with 22 bases in between. The CDR3 runs 16 residues. Germline-derived CDR1 and CDR2 are SEHNR and FQNEAQ (reference sequence). CDR3 in DNA: TGTGCCAGCACCATCATGATAGCGGCAGGGGGAGATACGCAGTATTTT. Its translation is CASTIMIAAGGDTQYF.

The gene calls are TRBV12-3 or TRBV12-4 and TRBJ2-2; a possible D gene is TRBD2 (5 bases). The germline V and J ends were trimmed by 6 bases and 6 bases, with 14 bases remaining between them. CDR3 length equals 14 residues. CDR3 residues: CASSHPLGAGELFF. The DNA of the CDR3 is TGTGCCAGCAGCCACCCCCTCGGGGCCGGGGAGCTGTTTTTT.

The chain uses TRBV7-9 and TRBJ1-6; D remains unclear. Per germline, CDR1 SEHNR and CDR2 FQNEAQ (reference sequence). V lost 2 bases, J lost 8 bases, and 4 bases lay in between. The CDR3 spans 12 residues. This CDR3 is CASSLRDSPLHF. CDR3 DNA: TGTGCCAGCAGCTTACGTGATTCACCCCTCCACTTT. Based on the CDR3 plus reference TRBV7-9 and TRBJ1-6, the full variable domain is DTGVSQNPRHKITKRGQNVTFRCDPISEHNRLYWYRQTLGQGPEFLTYFQNEAQLEKSRLLSDRFSAERPKGSFSTLEIQRTEQGDSAMYLCASSLRDSPLHFGNGTRLTVT.

This clonotype came up many times. This chain connects TRBV27 to TRBJ2-3; 8 positions match TRBD2. CDR1 and CDR2 from the germline V gene are MNHEY and SMNVEV (reference sequence). CDR3 length: 14 amino acids. After removal of 7 bases from V and 3 bases from J, the junction contained 6 bases not matched to a gene. CDR3 bases: TGTGCCAGCACCGGGGGGGCGGGGACAGATACGCAGTATTTT. Its translation: CASTGGAGTDTQYF.

The J gene is TRBJ1-4, the V gene TRBV29-1; 8 bases line up with TRBD1. Losses at the gene ends were 2 bases for V and 13 bases for J; bases not matched to a gene: 12. There are 14 residues in the CDR3. In germline, CDR1 is SQVTM, CDR2 ANQGSEA. The CDR3 DNA follows: TGCAGCGTTGAATTTATTGGTATCGACAGGGGACTGTTTTTT. The encoded protein is CSVEFIGIDRGLFF.

This clonotype was seen a few times. This sequence joins TRBV4-1 and TRBJ1-1; D not certain. V lost 0 bases and J 0 bases, leaving 11 bases between the germline ends. The CDR3 sequence is 16 residues long. Germline V gene data show CDR1 as MGHRA and CDR2 as YSYEKL. The CDR3 region is CASSQEGGDMNTEAFF. The CDR3 DNA is TGCGCCAGCAGCCAAGAAGGCGGTGATATGAACACTGAAGCTTTCTTT.

In its sample, this clonotype was seen a few times. This chain connects TRBV7-8 to TRBJ1-5, with TRBD1 matching over 7 bases. The germline CDR1 and CDR2 sequences are SGHVS and FQNEAQ. This CDR3 is 14 amino acids long. With 6 bases clipped from V and 7 bases from J, the junction kept 9 bases outside the gene matches. CDR3 in amino acids: CASRDTGENQPQHF. As DNA, the CDR3 is TGTGCCAGCAGGGATACAGGGGAGAACCAGCCCCAGCATTTT.

The V gene is TRBV7-2, the J gene TRBJ2-3; 11 bases match TRBD2. Germline-derived CDR1 and CDR2 are SGHTA and FQGNSA. The V gene end was trimmed by 7 bases and the J gene end by 7 bases; junction bases not matched to a gene: 10. The CDR3 has 15 amino acids. The CDR3 loop is CASTRSGGDSHTQYF. The CDR3 region has the DNA TGTGCCAGCACCCGTAGCGGGGGGGATTCACATACGCAGTATTTT.

In its sample, this clonotype was seen a few times. This sequence joins TRBV4-1 and TRBJ2-7; the match to TRBD1 covers 7 bases. The CDR3 contains 16 residues. CDR1 MGHRA and CDR2 YSYEKL come from the germline V gene. V shed 6 bases and J 2 bases; nucleotides not matched to a gene: 13. CDR3 bases: TGCGCCAGCAGTCAAACAGGGGCAGGGACGACCTACGAGCAGTACTTC. Residues: CASSQTGAGTTYEQYF.

Ten or more counts support this clonotype. Here the CDR3 reads CASSGGKNIQYF. The CDR3 DNA reads TGCGCCAGCAGTGGAGGGAAAAACATTCAGTACTTC. The chain joins TRBV5-1 to TRBJ2-4; D may be TRBD2 (6 bases). CDR1 is SGHRS and CDR2 is YFSETQ in the germline V gene. The V end was cut by 5 bases, the J end by 4 bases, with 7 bases between. This CDR3 has 12 amino acids.

This chain connects TRBV27 to TRBJ2-7, with D unclear. Germline V gives CDR1 MNHEY, CDR2 SMNVEV (reference sequence). Trimming left V 3 bases short and J 0 bases short, with 15 bases between. The CDR3 is 16 residues long. The CDR3 DNA reads TGTGCCAGCAGTTTTTTTTTTGGGATGAGCTCCTACGAGCAGTACTTC. Translation gives CASSFFFGMSSYEQYF.

CDR3: CASSIDTGTYQETQYF. CDR3 DNA sequence: TGTGCCAGTAGTATAGATACAGGAACGTACCAAGAGACCCAGTACTTC. The rearrangement links TRBV19 to TRBJ2-5, with a tentative D call TRBD1 (5 bases). Per germline, CDR1 LNHDA and CDR2 SQIVND (reference sequence). CDR3 length equals 16 residues. V was cut by 0 bases and J by 0 bases, with 11 bases left in between.

This clonotype has a handful of counts. This chain uses TRBV5-5 with TRBJ2-7, with D hard to call. V shed 2 bases and J shed 5 bases, with 5 bases lying between them. This CDR3 comprises 11 residues. CDR1 and CDR2 from the germline V gene are SGHKS and YYEKEE (reference sequence). CDR3: CASSFVNEQYF. In nucleotides, the CDR3 is TGTGCCAGCAGCTTCGTCAACGAGCAGTACTTC.

This rearrangement joins TRBV19 to TRBJ1-5; D gene unclear. Trimming pared 3 bases from V and 7 bases from J, leaving 10 bases between. There are 13 residues in the CDR3. Germline V gene lookup returns CDR1 LNHDA and CDR2 SQIVND (reference sequence). The CDR3: CASSMEGNQPQHF. The CDR3 DNA sequence: TGTGCCAGTAGTATGGAGGGAAACCAGCCCCAGCATTTT.

V and J are TRBV4-1 and TRBJ1-5, with no clear D. From germline, CDR1 is MGHRA and CDR2 YSYEKL. V was clipped by 1 base and J by 6 bases, with 13 bases between them. There are 15 residues in the CDR3. CDR3 in amino acids: CASSQVEGWGQPQHF. CDR3 nucleotide sequence: TGCGCCAGCAGCCAAGTGGAGGGTTGGGGTCAGCCCCAGCATTTT.

The chain joins TRBV24-1 to TRBJ2-3; D uncertain. CDR3 length equals 15 residues. Trimming removed 0 bases from V and 4 bases from J, with 10 bases in between. Germline V gives CDR1 KGHDR, CDR2 SFDVKD. The CDR3 protein is CATSDLSTAADTQYF. The CDR3 DNA reads as TGTGCCACCAGTGATTTGTCGACCGCGGCAGATACGCAGTATTTT.

This clonotype has just a few counts. The V and J genes are TRBV13 and TRBJ2-6; 8 bases align to TRBD1. The V gene's germline CDR1 is PRHDT and CDR2 FYEKMQ (reference sequence). V shed 2 bases and J 0 bases; nucleotides not matched to a gene: 6. The CDR3 is 18 amino acids. The CDR3 region has the DNA TGTGCCAGCAGCTTAACAGGGGGGTCCTCCTCTGGGGCCAACGTCCTGACTTTC. Translating gives CASSLTGGSSSGANVLTF.

This clonotype was recorded at least ten times. This sequence joins TRBV12-3 or TRBV12-4 and TRBJ2-3; no clear D. Deletions cut 1 base from V and 7 bases from J, with 9 bases between. The CDR3 totals 13 residues. CDR3 in amino acids: CASSLGPLHTQYF. The CDR3 nucleotides are TGTGCCAGCAGTTTAGGTCCCTTACATACGCAGTATTTT.

This sequence joins TRBV7-9 and TRBJ2-7, with 8 bases lining up with TRBD1. This CDR3 spans 14 amino acids. The V and J ends lost 5 bases and 2 bases, in that order; junction bases with no gene match: 5. CDR1 and CDR2 from the germline V gene are SEHNR and FQNEAQ (reference sequence). The CDR3 region is CASSRPDRAYEQYF. CDR3 DNA: TGTGCCAGCAGCCGCCCGGACAGGGCCTACGAGCAGTACTTC.

The V call is TRBV7-9, the J call TRBJ1-1; D possibly corresponds to TRBD1 (6 bases). Germline V gives CDR1 SEHNR, CDR2 FQNEAQ (reference sequence). Trimming left V 5 bases short and J 3 bases short, with 16 bases between. This CDR3 region has 15 residues. Here the CDR3 DNA reads TGTGCCAGCAGCGAAGGGGCAGGGGAACACACTGAAGCTTTCTTT. This sequence encodes CASSEGAGEHTEAFF.

This clonotype turned up a few times. The chain recombines TRBV12-3 or TRBV12-4 with TRBJ2-7, with TRBD2 matching over 10 bases. The trim removed 4 bases at V and 4 bases at J, leaving 7 bases unmatched. This CDR3 has 15 amino acids. The CDR3 loop is CASSSASGGKYEQYF. CDR3 nucleotides: TGTGCCAGCAGTTCCGCTAGCGGGGGTAAATACGAGCAGTACTTC.

This clonotype has just a few counts. J is TRBJ1-2 and V is TRBV6-5; D is ambiguous. Trimming removed 8 bases at V and 6 bases at J, with 13 bases between. The CDR3 consists of 12 residues. Germline-derived CDR1 and CDR2 are MNHEY and SVGAGI. CDR3 nucleotides: TGTGCCAGCCTCAGCGGGATTGATGGCTACACCTTC. Residues: CASLSGIDGYTF.

The chain links TRBV11-2 to TRBJ2-1; a possible D gene is TRBD2 (5 bases). Trimming removed 8 bases at V and 6 bases at J, with 11 bases between. Germline values: CDR1 SGHAT, CDR2 FQNNGV. This CDR3 contains 12 residues. CDR3 DNA sequence: TGTGCCAGCCGCGCCGGGATCAATGAGCAGTTCTTC. It codes for CASRAGINEQFF.

This clonotype was counted only a few times. The chain is built from TRBV9 and TRBJ2-3; 8 bases map to TRBD2. V was clipped by 5 bases and J by 3 bases; unmatched bases: 5. The CDR3 extends over 14 amino acids. In germline, CDR1 is SGDLS, CDR2 YYNGEE. This CDR3 reads CASRRGVATDTQYF. CDR3 coding DNA: TGTGCCAGCAGGCGGGGGGTGGCTACAGATACGCAGTATTTT.

The sample holds a few counts of this clonotype. The genes are TRBV12-3 or TRBV12-4 and TRBJ1-1; possibly TRBD1 for D (5 bases). The CDR3 extends over 14 amino acids. The V end lost 5 bases, the J end lost 3 bases, and 13 bases lay between the germline ends. The CDR3 protein is CASSPQGMDTEAFF. CDR3 DNA: TGTGCCAGCAGTCCTCAGGGAATGGACACTGAAGCTTTCTTT.